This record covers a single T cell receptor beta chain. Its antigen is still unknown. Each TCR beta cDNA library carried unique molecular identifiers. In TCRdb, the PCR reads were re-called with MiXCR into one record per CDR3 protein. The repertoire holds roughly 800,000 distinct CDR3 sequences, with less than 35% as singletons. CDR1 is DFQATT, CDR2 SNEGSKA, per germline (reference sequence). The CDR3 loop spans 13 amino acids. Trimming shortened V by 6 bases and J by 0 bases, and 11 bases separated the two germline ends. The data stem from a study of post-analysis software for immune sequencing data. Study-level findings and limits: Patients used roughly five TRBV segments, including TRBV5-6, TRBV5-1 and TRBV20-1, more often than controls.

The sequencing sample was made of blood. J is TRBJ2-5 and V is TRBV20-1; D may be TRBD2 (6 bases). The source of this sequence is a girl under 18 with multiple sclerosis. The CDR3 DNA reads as TGCAGTGCCGCTGGGACTTACCAAGAGACCCAGTACTTC. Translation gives CSAAGTYQETQYF.